This note documents a single T cell receptor beta chain sequence. Its antigen has not been determined. Base qualities were left out, and no much larger clone turns up one base away. The collaborating institutions used their own protocols to collect whole blood in K2EDTA tubes. Collaborator samples were shipped for TCRbeta analysis as frozen whole blood, isolated PBMCs, or DNA extracted from either sample type. Based on the germline V gene, the CDR1 and CDR2 sequences are MDHEN and SYDVKM. V is shortened by 8 bases, J by 0 bases, and the region joining them spans 17 bases. Including cysteine and phenylalanine, the CDR3 has 15 amino acids. Of all the DNA, just the CDR3 is kept, 45 bases in frame from base 1. This sample stems from a study of blood T cell repertoires in COVID-19 (dated by TCRdb to the early 2020s). For the study in its entirety: Samples covering the acute and convalescent phases of COVID-19 were provided by collaborators in the United States, Italy and Spain. The material from the prospective study consisted of cDNA or gDNA derived from T cells, B-cell-depleted T cells, or PBMCs. Subjects who had been exposed to COVID-19, were actively infected with it, or had recovered from it provided the deeply sampled blood TCRbeta repertoires that made up the dataset. The repertoires were released in a freely available public database intended as a resource for research on the immune response to SARS-CoV-2. The samples were drawn from the first 160 participants of the ongoing ImmuneRACE study and from 1,254 subjects provided by 6 global collaborators. Sample metadata almost always included a de-identified subject ID, COVID-19 status, age in years and sex. HLA class I and class II types, where available, came from metadata supplied by the sample provider rather than from assay-based typing. Overall study outcomes, separate from this receptor: How much clinical and demographic metadata was included differed by source and by participant, and the metadata was provided uncurated.

The immunoSEQ Assay, a bias-controlled multiplex PCR, was used to amplify TCRbeta CDR3 regions from genomic DNA. In the paper's pipeline: Within the assay, amplification of reference gene primers was used to estimate how many nucleated cells each sample contained. To quantify the absolute abundance of each unique TCRbeta CDR3 rearrangement, sequence reads were collapsed and filtered. For each sample, productive Simpson clonality was calculated by taking the square root of Simpson's diversity index across productive rearrangements. TCRdb took this table from immuneACCESS and kept in-frame rearrangements with V and J called. Such tables lack part of the clones; where checked against another copy, unresolved V genes explain under half of the gap, and the rest is unexplained. V and J calls and clone size follow that table, whereas D and trimming were derived from the DNA. The table for this sample lists 350,000 to 450,000 clones; roughly 85% of them were counted only once. Of the sample, more than 3% falls within the top ten clones.

The sequenced sample was peripheral blood. The clonotype comes from a young woman with acute or convalescent COVID-19. This sequence uses TRBV28 and TRBJ2-7, and perhaps TRBD2 as D gene, on 6 matching bases. The base sequence is TGTGCCAGCGGGGGAGGAACCTCAAGCTCCTACGAGCAGTACTTC. This codes for CASGGGTSSSYEQYF.